This entry lists 28 T cell receptor beta chains sequenced from one sample in a study of blood T cell repertoires in COVID-19. This table comes from immunoSEQ multiplex PCR, and its TCRdb copy is limited to in-frame clones, with some not included. The repertoire has about 200,000 clones, 70% to 90% of them found once; the top ten carry 5% to 6.5%. The specimen sequenced was peripheral blood. The origin of the receptors is a man aged 40-55 years with active or convalescent COVID-19.

This clone was picked up one time. CDR3 coding DNA: TGTGCCAGCAGTTTAATTCCCAAGGGCCGAGGGGGAGGCTACACCTTC. Protein product: CASSLIPKGRGGGYTF. This chain links TRBV27 with TRBJ1-2, with D possibly TRBD1 on 6 matching bases. This CDR3 is built from 16 residues. From germline, CDR1 is MNHEY and CDR2 SMNVEV (reference sequence). The V gene lost 2 bases and the J gene lost 8 bases, with 21 bases spanning the gap.

V gene TRBV27 combines with J gene TRBJ2-7, with D perhaps matching TRBD2 (6 bases). The CDR3 contains 15 residues. V was clipped by 0 bases and J by 3 bases, with 12 bases between them. Germline V lookup: CDR1 MNHEY, CDR2 SMNVEV (reference sequence). The chain's CDR3 is CASSLSSLAFYEQYF. The CDR3 coding sequence is TGTGCCAGCAGTTTATCGTCACTAGCCTTCTACGAGCAGTACTTC.

J is TRBJ2-7 and V is TRBV21-1; TRBD1, the table's D call, was not compared with the DNA. TRBV21-1 constitutes a pseudogene. This CDR3 region has 15 residues. This CDR3 reads CASSKVGRGPYEQYF. CDR3 coding DNA: TGTGCCAGCAGCAAAGTAGGAAGGGGCCCGTACGAGCAGTACTTC.

V usage is TRBV28 and J usage is TRBJ2-6, with TRBD1 matching over 8 bases. V trimming: 3 bases; J trimming: 2 bases; junction bases outside the gene matches: 12. The CDR3 spans 19 residues. The germline V gene has CDR1 MDHEN and CDR2 SYDVKM. The CDR3 is CASSFTSHRQGTGANVLTF. CDR3 nucleotide sequence: TGTGCCAGCAGTTTCACTAGCCACCGACAGGGGACTGGGGCCAACGTCCTGACTTTC.

The chain links TRBV19 to TRBJ2-7; 8 positions agree with TRBD1. Germline CDR1 is LNHDA and CDR2 is SQIVND (reference sequence). With V trimmed by 1 base and J by 3 bases, 8 bases remained unmatched. The CDR3 loop spans 16 amino acids. The CDR3 sequence is CASSIGLGTGRYEQYF. The CDR3 region has the DNA TGTGCCAGTAGTATAGGATTGGGGACAGGCCGCTACGAGCAGTACTTC. Full variable domain (rest looked up from reference TRBV19 and TRBJ2-7): DGGITQSPKYLFRKEGQNVTLSCEQNLNHDAMYWYRQDPGQGLRLIYYSQIVNDFQKGDIAEGYSVSREKKESFPLTVTSAQKNPTAFYLCASSIGLGTGRYEQYFGPGTRLTVT.

The chain couples TRBV4-3 to TRBJ2-7; 9 bases agree with TRBD1. The V segment lost 0 bases and the J segment 3 bases; nucleotides outside the gene matches: 3. This CDR3 has 15 residues. CDR1 is LGHNA and CDR2 is YSLEER in the germline V gene. In DNA form, the CDR3 reads TGCGCCAGCAGCCAAGAGACAGGGGGTAACTACGAGCAGTACTTC. This translates into CASSQETGGNYEQYF.

The genes are TRBV18 and TRBJ2-1; the match to TRBD1 covers 9 bases. Germline CDR1 KGHSH, CDR2 LQKENI. J was trimmed by 4 bases and V by 5 bases; bases with no gene match: 15. The CDR3 totals 18 residues. The chain's CDR3 is CASSKSGQGSSGYNEQFF. CDR3 sequence (DNA): TGTGCCAGCTCAAAATCGGGACAGGGCTCGAGTGGGTACAATGAGCAGTTCTTC.

J is TRBJ2-1 and V is TRBV6-2 or TRBV6-3; TRBD2 matches at 9 bases. The trim removed 2 bases at V and 0 bases at J, leaving 11 bases unmatched. Germline V gene sequence: CDR1 MNHEY, CDR2 SVGEGT. This CDR3 has 19 amino acids. CDR3 nucleotide sequence: TGTGCCAGCAGTTACCCCACTGTGAGTAGCGGGAGCTCCTACAATGAGCAGTTCTTC. Translation: CASSYPTVSSGSSYNEQFF.

This clone was recorded a few times. The chain couples TRBV19 to TRBJ1-1; D is uncertain. The germline V gene has CDR1 LNHDA and CDR2 SQIVND (reference sequence). The germline V and J ends were trimmed by 7 bases and 7 bases, with 28 bases remaining between them. The CDR3 totals 17 residues. The DNA for the CDR3 is TGTGCCAGTACCGTTTCTGGGCTTTTTTCCCAGGCCGTTGAAGCTTTCTTT. Translation: CASTVSGLFSQAVEAFF.

The chain employs TRBV5-6 and TRBJ2-7; TRBD1 is a possible D gene (5 bases). The CDR3 covers 15 residues. The V end lost 1 base, the J end lost 0 bases, and 11 bases lay between the germline ends. Germline V gene sequence: CDR1 SGHDT, CDR2 YYEEEE. The DNA of the CDR3 is TGTGCCAGCAGCTTGCGCAGGGCGATCTCCTACGAGCAGTACTTC. This sequence encodes CASSLRRAISYEQYF.

This chain connects TRBV14 to TRBJ1-4, with no clear D. V lost 4 bases to trimming and J lost 7 bases, with 19 bases between them. The CDR3 contains 16 residues. Germline assignment: CDR1 SGHDN and CDR2 FVKESK. The CDR3 loop is CASSLMAARGSEKLFF. CDR3 coding DNA: TGTGCCAGCAGCCTAATGGCAGCTCGAGGGTCTGAAAAACTGTTTTTT.

V usage is TRBV5-6 and J usage is TRBJ2-7; TRBD2 matches 11 bases. The CDR3 is made up of 18 amino acids. V lost 3 bases and J lost 0; bases outside the gene matches: 11. CDR1 is SGHDT, CDR2 YYEEEE, per germline. The CDR3 spells CASSSRTSGFLYSYEQYF. The CDR3 coding sequence is TGTGCCAGCAGCTCGAGGACTAGCGGGTTCCTCTACTCCTACGAGCAGTACTTC. The variable domain in full, with the rest retrieved from reference TRBV5-6 and TRBJ2-7, is DAGVTQSPTHLIKTRGQQVTLRCSPKSGHDTVSWYQQALGQGPQFIFQYYEEEERQRGNFPDRFSGHQFPNYSSELNVNALLLGDSALYLCASSSRTSGFLYSYEQYFGPGTRLTVT.

There are a few counts of this clone. V and J are TRBV5-1 and TRBJ1-4, with TRBD1 as a possible D gene (5 bases). V was shortened by 4 bases and J by 3 bases, with 13 bases between the two germline ends. Germline V gene data show CDR1 as SGHRS and CDR2 as YFSETQ. The CDR3 runs to 15 residues. CDR3 region: CASSVLGGANEKLFF. The CDR3 bases are TGCGCCAGCAGCGTGCTCGGGGGGGCTAATGAAAAACTGTTTTTT.

This clone came up a few times. V and J are TRBV9 and TRBJ1-2, with D tentatively TRBD1 (5 bases). There are 15 residues in the CDR3. Germline assignment: CDR1 SGDLS and CDR2 YYNGEE. The V end was cut by 0 bases, the J end by 4 bases, with 13 bases between. This CDR3 is CASSVELGASYGYTF. CDR3 nucleotide sequence: TGTGCCAGCAGCGTAGAGTTAGGGGCTAGCTATGGCTACACCTTC.

This clone occurred once. V gene TRBV7-2 combines with J gene TRBJ1-1; 7 bases fit TRBD1. From germline, CDR1 is SGHTA and CDR2 FQGNSA. This CDR3 comprises 13 residues. V shed 5 bases, J shed 5 bases, and the junction held 5 bases outside the gene matches. In DNA form, the CDR3 reads TGTGCCAGCAGCAAAGCGACAGGGACTGAAGCTTTCTTT. Translating gives CASSKATGTEAFF. Full variable domain (rest looked up from reference TRBV7-2 and TRBJ1-1): GAGVSQSPSNKVTEKGKDVELRCDPISGHTALYWYRQSLGQGLEFLIYFQGNSAPDKSGLPSDRFSAERTGGSVSTLTIQRTQQEDSAVYLCASSKATGTEAFFGQGTRLTVV.

The V call is TRBV28, the J call TRBJ2-1; TRBD2 is a possible D gene (7 bases). Germline loops: CDR1 MDHEN, CDR2 SYDVKM. The CDR3 contains 14 residues. V lost 7 bases, J lost 9 bases, and 19 bases lay in between. CDR3 loop: CASTPGGLVGEQFF. The CDR3 DNA is TGTGCCAGCACCCCCGGGGGGCTAGTTGGTGAGCAGTTCTTC.

The rearrangement links TRBV12-3 or TRBV12-4 to TRBJ2-7; tentative D call: TRBD1 (5 bases). Trimming pared 2 bases from V and 5 bases from J, leaving 7 bases between. This CDR3 comprises 12 residues. The CDR3 nucleotides read TGTGCCAGCAGTTTAAAAGGGGACGAGCAGTACTTC. Its translation: CASSLKGDEQYF.

The V and J genes are TRBV15 and TRBJ2-3, with TRBD1 as a possible D gene (7 bases). V lost 2 bases, J lost 6 bases, and 15 bases lay in between. The CDR3 loop spans 15 amino acids. Per the germline V gene, CDR1 is LNHNV and CDR2 is YYDKDF (reference sequence). The CDR3: CATSRQGGLSDTQYF. Here the CDR3 DNA reads TGTGCCACCAGCAGACAGGGGGGCTTGTCGGATACGCAGTATTTT.

The chain uses TRBV7-2 and TRBJ2-3, with TRBD2 identical over 8 bases. CDR3 length: 14 residues. Losses at the gene ends were 0 bases for V and 4 bases for J; bases not matched to a gene: 0. Looked up from germline, CDR1 is SGHTA and CDR2 is FQGNSA. Here the CDR3 DNA reads TGTGCCAGCAGCTTAGCTAGCGGGGCAGATACGCAGTATTTT. Translated, it gives CASSLASGADTQYF.

The V gene is TRBV6-1, the J gene TRBJ1-5; 7 bases are shared with TRBD1. V lost 6 bases, J lost 4 bases, and 6 bases stayed unmatched. Germline V gene sequence: CDR1 MNHNS, CDR2 SASEGT. The CDR3 contains 14 residues. The CDR3 sequence: CASRTGVINQPQHF. For the CDR3, the DNA is TGTGCCAGCAGAACAGGGGTAATTAATCAGCCCCAGCATTTT.

The chain links TRBV24-1 to TRBJ2-1, with a tentative D call TRBD2 (6 bases). This CDR3 spans 14 amino acids. The V gene lost 10 bases and the J gene lost 7 bases, with 19 bases spanning the gap. The germline gives CDR1 KGHDR, CDR2 SFDVKD. In DNA, the CDR3 is TGTGCCACGGGGGGACGGGATAGGGTGAATGAGCAGTTCTTC. Protein sequence: CATGGRDRVNEQFF.

This clone was seen only once. The chain has TRBV27 and TRBJ1-1; the match to TRBD1 covers 8 bases. V gave up 5 bases and J gave up 7 bases; unmatched junction bases: 6. Germline V gene sequence: CDR1 MNHEY, CDR2 SMNVEV (reference sequence). The CDR3 runs to 13 residues. CDR3 protein: CASSADRAGEAFF. The CDR3 nucleotides are TGTGCCAGCAGTGCGGACAGGGCAGGTGAAGCTTTCTTT.

J is TRBJ2-7 and V is TRBV7-8; 7 bases are a match to TRBD1. This CDR3 is 14 amino acids long. With V trimmed by 1 base and J by 5 bases, 5 bases remained unmatched. CDR1 and CDR2 from the germline V gene are SGHVS and FQNEAQ. The CDR3 DNA reads as TGTGCCAGCAGCTTAGTTGACAGGGACCACGAGCAGTACTTC. As protein: CASSLVDRDHEQYF. The complete variable domain, with remaining parts taken from reference TRBV7-8 and TRBJ2-7, reads GAGVSQSPRYKVAKRGQDVALRCDPISGHVSLFWYQQALGQGPEFLTYFQNEAQLDKSGLPSDRFFAERPEGSVSTLKIQRTQQEDSAVYLCASSLVDRDHEQYFGPGTRLTVT.

The V and J genes are TRBV30 and TRBJ1-1, with D uncertain. V gave up 0 bases and J gave up 4 bases, with 15 bases separating them. The CDR3 consists of 15 residues. Germline assignment: CDR1 GTSNPN and CDR2 SVGIG (reference sequence). The CDR3 region has the DNA TGTGCCTGGAGTGTATTTCGATACTGGAGCACTGAAGCTTTCTTT. As protein: CAWSVFRYWSTEAFF. Using reference TRBV30 and TRBJ1-1 for the parts outside the CDR3, the full variable domain is SQTIHQWPATLVQPVGSPLSLECTVEGTSNPNLYWYRQAAGRGLQLLFYSVGIGQISSEVPQNLSASRPQDRQFILSSKKLLLSDSGFYLCAWSVFRYWSTEAFFGQGTRLTVV.

This chain joins TRBV10-2 and TRBJ2-7; possibly TRBD1 for D (6 bases). CDR1 WSHSY and CDR2 SAAADI come from the germline V gene. Trimming pared 8 bases from V and 5 bases from J, leaving 16 bases between. The length of the CDR3 is 13 residues. The chain's CDR3 is CASLDRMENEQYF. The CDR3 coding sequence is TGCGCCAGCCTTGACAGGATGGAAAACGAGCAGTACTTC.

The gene calls are TRBV5-1 and TRBJ1-1; D unclear. The germline V and J ends were trimmed by 4 bases and 1 base, with 17 bases remaining between them. The length of the CDR3 is 16 residues. Germline V gene lookup returns CDR1 SGHRS and CDR2 YFSETQ. The CDR3 protein is CASSLPSPQANTEAFF. CDR3 bases: TGCGCCAGCAGCCTACCCTCTCCCCAGGCGAACACTGAAGCTTTCTTT.

V is TRBV7-9 and J is TRBJ2-7, with TRBD2 matching over 8 bases. Germline-derived CDR1 and CDR2 are SEHNR and FQNEAQ (reference sequence). Trimming took 0 bases from V and 5 from J; bases not matched to a gene: 6. CDR3 length: 15 residues. CDR3 sequence (DNA): TGTGCCAGCAGCTTAGCCCCCGGGGGGGCCAACGAGCAGTACTTC. It codes for CASSLAPGGANEQYF.

The DNA for the CDR3 is TGTGCCAGCAGCTTAGGCTTGGCGGGCAGCTACGAGCAGTACTTC. Its translation: CASSLGLAGSYEQYF. The V gene is TRBV11-3, the J gene TRBJ2-7; perhaps TRBD2 as D (5 bases). Trimming pared 1 base from V and 3 bases from J, leaving 13 bases between. Germline V CDR1 and CDR2: SGHNT, YENEEA. CDR3 size: 15 residues.